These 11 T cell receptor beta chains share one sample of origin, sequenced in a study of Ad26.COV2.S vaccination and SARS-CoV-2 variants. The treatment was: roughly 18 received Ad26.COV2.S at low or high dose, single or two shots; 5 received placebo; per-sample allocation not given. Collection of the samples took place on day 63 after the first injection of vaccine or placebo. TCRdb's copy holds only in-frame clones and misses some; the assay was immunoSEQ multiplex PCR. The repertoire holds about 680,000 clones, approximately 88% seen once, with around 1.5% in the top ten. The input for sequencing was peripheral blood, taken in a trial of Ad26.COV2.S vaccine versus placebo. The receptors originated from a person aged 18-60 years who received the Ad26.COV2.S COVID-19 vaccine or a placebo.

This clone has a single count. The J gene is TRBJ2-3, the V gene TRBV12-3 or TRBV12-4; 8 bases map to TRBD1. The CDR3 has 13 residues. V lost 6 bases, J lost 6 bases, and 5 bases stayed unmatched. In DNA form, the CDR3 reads TGTGCCAGCAGAGTCAGGGGGCCGGATACGCAGTATTTT. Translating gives CASRVRGPDTQYF.

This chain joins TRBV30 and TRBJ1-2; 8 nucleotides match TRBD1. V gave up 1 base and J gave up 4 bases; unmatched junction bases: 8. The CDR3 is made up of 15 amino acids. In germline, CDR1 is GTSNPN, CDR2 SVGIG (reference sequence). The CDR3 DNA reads TGTGCCTGGAGTGGCTGGACAGGGATCCTCTATGGCTACACCTTC. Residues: CAWSGWTGILYGYTF. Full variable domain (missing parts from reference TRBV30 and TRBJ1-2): SQTIHQWPATLVQPVGSPLSLECTVEGTSNPNLYWYRQAAGRGLQLLFYSVGIGQISSEVPQNLSASRPQDRQFILSSKKLLLSDSGFYLCAWSGWTGILYGYTFGSGTRLTVV.

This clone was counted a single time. The CDR3 loop reads CASSLTYSGRGRNEQFF. CDR3 sequence (DNA): TGCGCCAGCAGTCTGACCTATAGCGGGAGAGGTCGAAATGAGCAGTTCTTC. The V and J genes are TRBV10-2 and TRBJ2-1, with 9 nucleotides matching TRBD2. Losses at the gene ends were 5 bases for V and 7 bases for J; bases not matched to a gene: 15. The CDR3 spans 17 residues. Germline lookup yields CDR1 WSHSY and CDR2 SAAADI.

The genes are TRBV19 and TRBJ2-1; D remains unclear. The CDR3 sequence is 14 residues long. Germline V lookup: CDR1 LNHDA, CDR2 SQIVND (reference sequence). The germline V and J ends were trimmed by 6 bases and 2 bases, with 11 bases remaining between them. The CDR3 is CASSGFPTYNEQFF. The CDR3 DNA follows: TGTGCCAGTAGCGGTTTCCCTACCTACAATGAGCAGTTCTTC. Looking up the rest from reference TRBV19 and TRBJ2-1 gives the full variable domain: DGGITQSPKYLFRKEGQNVTLSCEQNLNHDAMYWYRQDPGQGLRLIYYSQIVNDFQKGDIAEGYSVSREKKESFPLTVTSAQKNPTAFYLCASSGFPTYNEQFFGPGTRLTVL.

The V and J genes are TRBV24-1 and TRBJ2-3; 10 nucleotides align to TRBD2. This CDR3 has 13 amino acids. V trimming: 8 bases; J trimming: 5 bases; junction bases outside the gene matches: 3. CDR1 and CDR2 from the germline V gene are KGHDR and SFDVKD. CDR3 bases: TGTGCCACCAAGGCTAGCGGGAGAGATACGCAGTATTTT. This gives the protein CATKASGRDTQYF.

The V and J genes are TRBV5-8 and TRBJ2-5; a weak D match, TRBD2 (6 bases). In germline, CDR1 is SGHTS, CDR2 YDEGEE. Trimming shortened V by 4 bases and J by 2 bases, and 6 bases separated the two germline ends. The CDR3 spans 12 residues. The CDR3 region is CASSREQETQYF. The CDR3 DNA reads TGTGCCAGCAGCCGGGAGCAAGAGACCCAGTACTTC.

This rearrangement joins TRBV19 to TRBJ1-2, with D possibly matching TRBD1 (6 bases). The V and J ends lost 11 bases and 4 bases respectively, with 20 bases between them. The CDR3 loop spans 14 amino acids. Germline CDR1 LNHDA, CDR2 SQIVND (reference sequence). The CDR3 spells CASWGGTSVYGYTF. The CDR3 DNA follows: TGTGCCTCCTGGGGGGGGACATCGGTCTATGGCTACACCTTC. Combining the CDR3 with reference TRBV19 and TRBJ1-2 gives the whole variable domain DGGITQSPKYLFRKEGQNVTLSCEQNLNHDAMYWYRQDPGQGLRLIYYSQIVNDFQKGDIAEGYSVSREKKESFPLTVTSAQKNPTAFYLCASWGGTSVYGYTFGSGTRLTVV.

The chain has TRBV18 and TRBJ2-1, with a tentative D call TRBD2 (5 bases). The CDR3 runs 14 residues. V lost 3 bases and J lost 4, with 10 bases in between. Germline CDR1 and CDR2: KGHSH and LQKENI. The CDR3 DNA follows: TGTGCCAGCTCACCGGCGGAGGCGTACAATGAGCAGTTCTTC. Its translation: CASSPAEAYNEQFF.

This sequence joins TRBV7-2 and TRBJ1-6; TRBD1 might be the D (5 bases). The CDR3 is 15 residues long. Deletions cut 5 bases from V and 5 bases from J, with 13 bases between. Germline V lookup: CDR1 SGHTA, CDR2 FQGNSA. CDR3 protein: CASSPEGTHNSPLHF. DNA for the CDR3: TGTGCCAGCAGCCCTGAGGGGACCCATAATTCACCCCTCCACTTT.

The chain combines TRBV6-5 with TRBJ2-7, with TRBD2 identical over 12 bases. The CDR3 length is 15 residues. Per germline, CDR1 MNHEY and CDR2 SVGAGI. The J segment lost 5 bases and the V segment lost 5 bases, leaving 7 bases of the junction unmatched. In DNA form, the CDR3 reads TGTGCCAGCAGTCGCCCCGGACTAGCGGGACACGAGCAGTACTTC. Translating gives CASSRPGLAGHEQYF.

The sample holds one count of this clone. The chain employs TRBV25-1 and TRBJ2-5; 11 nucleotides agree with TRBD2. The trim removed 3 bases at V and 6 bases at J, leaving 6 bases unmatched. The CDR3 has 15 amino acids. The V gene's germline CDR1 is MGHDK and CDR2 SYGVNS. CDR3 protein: CASSELSGGEKTQYF. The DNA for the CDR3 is TGTGCCAGCAGTGAGCTTAGCGGGGGGGAGAAGACCCAGTACTTC.